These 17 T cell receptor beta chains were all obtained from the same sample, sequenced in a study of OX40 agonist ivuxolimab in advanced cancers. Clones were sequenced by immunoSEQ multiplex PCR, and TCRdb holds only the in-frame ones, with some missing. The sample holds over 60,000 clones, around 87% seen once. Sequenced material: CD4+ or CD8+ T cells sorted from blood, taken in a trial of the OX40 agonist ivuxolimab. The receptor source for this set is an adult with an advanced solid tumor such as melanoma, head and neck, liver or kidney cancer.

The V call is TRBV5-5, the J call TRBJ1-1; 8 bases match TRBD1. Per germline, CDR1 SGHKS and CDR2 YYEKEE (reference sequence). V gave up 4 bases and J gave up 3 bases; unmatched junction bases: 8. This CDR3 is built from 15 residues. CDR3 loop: CASSQLYRGDTEAFF. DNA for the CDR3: TGTGCCAGCAGCCAATTATACAGGGGGGACACTGAAGCTTTCTTT.

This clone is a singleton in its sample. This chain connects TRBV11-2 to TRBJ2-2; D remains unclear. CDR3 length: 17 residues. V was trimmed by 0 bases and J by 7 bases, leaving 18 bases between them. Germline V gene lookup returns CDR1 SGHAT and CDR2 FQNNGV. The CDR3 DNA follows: TGTGCCAGCAGCTTAGAAAGGAGTAGGGATCAAGGCGGGGAGCTGTTTTTT. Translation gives CASSLERSRDQGGELFF.

The CDR3 region has the DNA TGTGCCAGCAGTGAAGGTACGAACACCGGGGAGCTGTTTTTT. It translates to CASSEGTNTGELFF. The rearrangement uses TRBV2 and TRBJ2-2; D call uncertain. The ends were cut back, 1 base at V and 0 bases at J, with 3 bases in the middle. In germline, CDR1 is SNHLY, CDR2 FYNNEI. The CDR3 consists of 14 residues.

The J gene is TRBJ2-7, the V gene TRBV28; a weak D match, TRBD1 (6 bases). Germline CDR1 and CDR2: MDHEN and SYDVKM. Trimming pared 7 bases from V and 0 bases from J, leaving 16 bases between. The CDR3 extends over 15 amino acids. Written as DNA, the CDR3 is TGTGCCAGCAATGGGACCTCCAGGGGCTCCTACGAGCAGTACTTC. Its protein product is CASNGTSRGSYEQYF. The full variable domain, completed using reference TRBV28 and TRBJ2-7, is DVKVTQSSRYLVKRTGEKVFLECVQDMDHENMFWYRQDPGLGLRLIYFSYDVKMKEKGDIPEGYSVSREKKERFSLILESASTNQTSMYLCASNGTSRGSYEQYFGPGTRLTVT.

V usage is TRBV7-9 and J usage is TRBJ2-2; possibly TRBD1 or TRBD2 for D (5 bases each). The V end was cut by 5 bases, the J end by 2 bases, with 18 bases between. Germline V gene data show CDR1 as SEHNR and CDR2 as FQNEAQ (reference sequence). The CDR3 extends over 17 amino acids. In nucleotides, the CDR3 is TGTGCCAGCAGCCCCCTGAGGGCAGGGCTTAACACCGGGGAGCTGTTTTTT. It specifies CASSPLRAGLNTGELFF.

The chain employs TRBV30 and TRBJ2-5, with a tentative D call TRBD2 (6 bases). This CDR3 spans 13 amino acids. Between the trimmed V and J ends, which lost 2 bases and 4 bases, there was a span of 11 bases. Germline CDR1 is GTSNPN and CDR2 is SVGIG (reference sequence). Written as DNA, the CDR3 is TGTGCCTGGAGTTTTTCGGGGGTAGAGACCCAGTACTTC. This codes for CAWSFSGVETQYF.

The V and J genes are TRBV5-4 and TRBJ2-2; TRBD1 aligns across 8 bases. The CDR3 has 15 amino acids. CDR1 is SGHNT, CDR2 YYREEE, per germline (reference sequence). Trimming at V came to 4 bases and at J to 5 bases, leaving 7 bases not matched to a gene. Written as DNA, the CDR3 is TGTGCCAGCAGCCCTGGACAGGGAGGAACCGGGGAGCTGTTTTTT. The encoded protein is CASSPGQGGTGELFF. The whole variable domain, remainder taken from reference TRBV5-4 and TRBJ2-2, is ETGVTQSPTHLIKTRGQQVTLRCSSQSGHNTVSWYQQALGQGPQFIFQYYREEENGRGNFPPRFSGLQFPNYSSELNVNALELDDSALYLCASSPGQGGTGELFFGEGSRLTVL.

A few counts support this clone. CDR3 sequence: CASETENSPLHF. The CDR3 bases are TGTGCCAGCGAGACAGAAAATTCACCCCTCCACTTT. The chain is built from TRBV2 and TRBJ1-6; D might be TRBD1 (5 bases). The CDR3 contains 12 residues. The V gene lost 8 bases and the J gene lost 7 bases, with 9 bases spanning the gap. Germline CDR1 reads SNHLY; CDR2 reads FYNNEI.

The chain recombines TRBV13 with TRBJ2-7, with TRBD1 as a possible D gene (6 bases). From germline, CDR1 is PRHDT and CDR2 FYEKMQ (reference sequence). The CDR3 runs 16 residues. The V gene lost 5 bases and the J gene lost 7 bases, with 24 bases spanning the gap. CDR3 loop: CASSPPSGTQPTEQYF. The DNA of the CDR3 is TGTGCCAGCAGCCCCCCCTCCGGGACACAGCCGACGGAGCAGTACTTC.

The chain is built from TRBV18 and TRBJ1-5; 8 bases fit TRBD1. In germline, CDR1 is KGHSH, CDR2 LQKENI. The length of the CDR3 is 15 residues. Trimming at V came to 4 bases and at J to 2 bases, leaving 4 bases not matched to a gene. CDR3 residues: CASSLGQGGNQPQHF. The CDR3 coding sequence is TGTGCCAGCTCACTAGGACAGGGTGGCAATCAGCCCCAGCATTTT.

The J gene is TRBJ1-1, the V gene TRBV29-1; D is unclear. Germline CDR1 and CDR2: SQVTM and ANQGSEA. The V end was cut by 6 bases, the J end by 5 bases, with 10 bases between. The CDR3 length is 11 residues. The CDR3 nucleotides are TGCAGCGTCGGATTTGGGACTGAAGCTTTCTTT. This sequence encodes CSVGFGTEAFF. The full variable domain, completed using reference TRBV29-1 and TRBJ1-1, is SAVISQKPSRDICQRGTSLTIQCQVDSQVTMMFWYRQQPGQSLTLIATANQGSEATYESGFVIDKFPISRPNLTFSTLTVSNMSPEDSSIYLCSVGFGTEAFFGQGTRLTVV.

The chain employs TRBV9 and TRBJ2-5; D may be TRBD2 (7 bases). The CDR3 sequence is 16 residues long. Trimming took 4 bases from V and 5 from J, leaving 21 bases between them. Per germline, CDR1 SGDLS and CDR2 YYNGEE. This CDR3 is CASSRGGGNFAETQYF. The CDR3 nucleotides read TGTGCCAGCAGCCGAGGGGGAGGGAATTTTGCGGAGACCCAGTACTTC.

CDR3 DNA sequence: TGCGCCAGCGATCCTGGATCACCCCTCCACTTT. As protein: CASDPGSPLHF. The chain combines TRBV5-1 with TRBJ1-6; D is unclear. The V end lost 7 bases, the J end lost 10 bases, and 9 bases lay between the germline ends. Looked up from germline, CDR1 is SGHRS and CDR2 is YFSETQ. The CDR3 is made up of 11 amino acids.

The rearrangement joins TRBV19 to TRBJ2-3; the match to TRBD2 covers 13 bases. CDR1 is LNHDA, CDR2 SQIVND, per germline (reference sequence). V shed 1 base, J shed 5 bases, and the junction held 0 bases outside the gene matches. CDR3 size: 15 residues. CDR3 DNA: TGTGCCAGTAGTATAGGGACTAGCGGGGGAGATACGCAGTATTTT. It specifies CASSIGTSGGDTQYF.

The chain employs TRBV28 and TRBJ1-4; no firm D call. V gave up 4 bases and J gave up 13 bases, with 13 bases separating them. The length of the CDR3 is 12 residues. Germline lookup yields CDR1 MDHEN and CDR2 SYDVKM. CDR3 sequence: CASSSRLVGLFF. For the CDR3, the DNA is TGTGCCAGCAGTTCAAGGTTGGTGGGACTGTTTTTT.

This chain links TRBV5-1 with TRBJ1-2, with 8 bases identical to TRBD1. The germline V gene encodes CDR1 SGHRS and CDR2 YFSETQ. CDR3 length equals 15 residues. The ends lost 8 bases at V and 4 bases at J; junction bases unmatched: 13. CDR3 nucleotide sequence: TGCGCCAGTCGGCCCACAGGGGGAAACCCCTATGGCTACACCTTC. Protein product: CASRPTGGNPYGYTF.

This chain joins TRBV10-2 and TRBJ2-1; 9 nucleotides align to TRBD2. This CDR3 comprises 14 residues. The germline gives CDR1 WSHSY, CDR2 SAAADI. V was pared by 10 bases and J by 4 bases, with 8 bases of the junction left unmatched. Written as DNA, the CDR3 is TGCGCCATCATGACTAGCGGAGCTTACAATGAGCAGTTCTTC. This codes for CAIMTSGAYNEQFF.